The 24 T cell receptor beta chains given below trace back to one sample, sequenced in a study of blood T cell repertoires in COVID-19. Only in-frame clones appear in the TCRdb table, and some are missing; sequencing was by immunoSEQ multiplex PCR. The repertoire holds 110,000 or so clones, roughly 80% seen once, with about 1.6% in the top ten. The sequencing sample was made of peripheral blood. These receptors were collected from a man aged 45-65 years with acute or convalescent COVID-19.

The V and J genes are TRBV19 and TRBJ1-5; 7 positions match TRBD1. This CDR3 has 14 amino acids. The trim removed 6 bases at V and 0 bases at J, leaving 2 bases unmatched. Germline CDR1 LNHDA, CDR2 SQIVND (reference sequence). CDR3 sequence (DNA): TGTGCCAGTAGGACAGGGTATAGCAATCAGCCCCAGCATTTT. As protein: CASRTGYSNQPQHF.

V gene TRBV3-1 (or the pseudogene TRBV3-2) combines with J gene TRBJ2-1, with 8 bases lining up with TRBD2. The CDR3 contains 15 residues. Per the germline V gene, CDR1 is LGHDT and CDR2 is YNNKEL (reference sequence). The V segment lost 4 bases and the J segment 9 bases; nucleotides outside the gene matches: 11. In DNA form, the CDR3 reads TGTGCCAGCAGCCCCGCCCCGGTCGGGGGGGGTGAGCAGTTCTTC. It translates to CASSPAPVGGGEQFF.

This clone was detected a few times. The chain combines TRBV28 with TRBJ1-5, with D perhaps matching TRBD1 (5 bases). This CDR3 region has 15 residues. Germline CDR1 reads MDHEN; CDR2 reads SYDVKM. V lost 1 base to trimming and J lost 4 bases, with 11 bases between them. CDR3 nucleotides: TGTGCCAGCAGTTTATATGGGGGGGGAAATCAGCCCCAGCATTTT. Encoded protein: CASSLYGGGNQPQHF.

This chain uses TRBV16 with TRBJ1-5; unclear D gene. The CDR3 runs to 13 residues. Germline V gives CDR1 KGHSY, CDR2 FQNENV. Trimming removed 2 bases from V and 5 bases from J, with 7 bases in between. For the CDR3, the DNA is TGTGCCAGCAGCCAAGACGGGGATCAGCCCCAGCATTTT. It is translated as CASSQDGDQPQHF.

This clone was picked up one time. The chain employs TRBV2 and TRBJ1-5; 11 bases fit TRBD1. The germline CDR1 and CDR2 sequences are SNHLY and FYNNEI. J lost 5 bases, V lost 2 bases, and 2 bases had no gene match. This CDR3 contains 15 residues. The CDR3 loop is CASSEWDRGYQPQHF. The CDR3, as DNA: TGTGCCAGCAGTGAATGGGACAGGGGGTATCAGCCCCAGCATTTT.

Worth noting for this clone: Other DNA sequences of this sample code for an identical CDR3. This chain connects TRBV11-2 to TRBJ1-2, with TRBD1 matching 8 bases. The CDR3 is 14 residues long. Trimming at V came to 1 base and at J to 4 bases, leaving 2 bases not matched to a gene. The V gene's germline CDR1 is SGHAT and CDR2 FQNNGV. CDR3 sequence (DNA): TGTGCCAGCAGCTTAGTCGGACAGGGCTATGGCTACACCTTC. This codes for CASSLVGQGYGYTF.

The chain combines TRBV6-5 with TRBJ1-1, with D perhaps matching TRBD1 (6 bases). The length of the CDR3 is 14 residues. CDR1 is MNHEY, CDR2 SVGAGI, per germline. V was clipped by 4 bases and J by 1 base, with 10 bases between them. The CDR3 DNA sequence: TGTGCCAGCAGTTCGGACAGACCGAACACTGAAGCTTTCTTT. Protein sequence: CASSSDRPNTEAFF.

This sequence joins TRBV5-1 and TRBJ1-2, with D unclear. Looked up from germline, CDR1 is SGHRS and CDR2 is YFSETQ. The CDR3 extends over 15 amino acids. The ends were cut back, 0 bases at V and 3 bases at J, with 12 bases in the middle. The DNA of the CDR3 is TGCGCCAGCAGCTTGGGGAGGGCCCCGTACTATGGCTACACCTTC. Protein sequence: CASSLGRAPYYGYTF.

The rearrangement uses TRBV29-1 and TRBJ2-5; D not certain. There are 12 residues in the CDR3. Germline V CDR1 and CDR2: SQVTM, ANQGSEA. V lost 0 bases and J lost 2, with 4 bases in between. CDR3 region: CSVEEHQETQYF. CDR3 nucleotides: TGCAGCGTTGAAGAACATCAAGAGACCCAGTACTTC.

V usage is TRBV27 and J usage is TRBJ1-1; no definite D call. Germline CDR1 is MNHEY and CDR2 is SMNVEV (reference sequence). The CDR3 extends over 14 amino acids. Trimming took off 6 bases at V and 0 bases at J, with 11 bases between the two ends. CDR3 bases: TGTGCCAGCAGCTTCTCGCGGGTGAACACTGAAGCTTTCTTT. This codes for CASSFSRVNTEAFF.

This clone appeared a few times. This sequence joins TRBV19 and TRBJ2-2; maybe TRBD1 (6 bases). Per germline, CDR1 LNHDA and CDR2 SQIVND (reference sequence). The V and J ends lost 6 bases and 3 bases respectively, with 26 bases between them. The CDR3 sequence is 19 residues long. The CDR3 nucleotides read TGTGCCAGTAGCCCGACTGAGGCAGGGGCTCTCGGGGACACCGGGGAGCTGTTTTTT. Amino acid sequence: CASSPTEAGALGDTGELFF.

This sequence joins TRBV10-1 and TRBJ2-1, with 7 bases matching TRBD1. Trimming at V came to 7 bases and at J to 5 bases, leaving 8 bases not matched to a gene. Germline V gene sequence: CDR1 WNHNN, CDR2 SYGVQD (reference sequence). There are 14 residues in the CDR3. The CDR3 loop reads CASTGDRVDNEQFF. The CDR3 bases are TGCGCCAGCACCGGAGACAGGGTCGACAATGAGCAGTTCTTC.

This clone was recorded once. The rearrangement joins TRBV5-6 to TRBJ1-3, with D perhaps matching TRBD1 (5 bases). The germline V and J ends were trimmed by 5 bases and 1 base, with 16 bases remaining between them. The V gene's germline CDR1 is SGHDT and CDR2 YYEEEE. This CDR3 is 16 amino acids long. The CDR3 coding sequence is TGTGCCAGCAGGGGCCGGCAGGGTCAATCTGGAAACACCATATATTTT. Translating it yields CASRGRQGQSGNTIYF.

The gene calls are TRBV29-1 and TRBJ1-1; maybe TRBD1 (6 bases). Deletions cut 4 bases from V and 3 bases from J, with 15 bases between. The CDR3 contains 14 residues. Germline lookup yields CDR1 SQVTM and CDR2 ANQGSEA. The CDR3: CSVGLLRQDTEAFF. In DNA, the CDR3 is TGCAGCGTTGGGCTACTAAGACAGGACACTGAAGCTTTCTTT.

The V and J genes are TRBV15 and TRBJ2-1; the match to TRBD1 covers 9 bases. Trimming at V came to 8 bases and at J to 2 bases, leaving 4 bases not matched to a gene. Germline CDR1 LNHNV, CDR2 YYDKDF (reference sequence). The CDR3 is 14 residues long. The CDR3, as DNA: TGTGCCACCTCCCGGGACAGGGCCTACAATGAGCAGTTCTTC. Encoded protein: CATSRDRAYNEQFF.

This clone was seen only once. V gene TRBV30 combines with J gene TRBJ1-1; D call uncertain. This CDR3 region has 11 residues. From germline, CDR1 is GTSNPN and CDR2 SVGIG (reference sequence). The germline V and J ends were trimmed by 7 bases and 9 bases, with 15 bases remaining between them. CDR3 loop: CASGYGAKAFF. The CDR3 coding sequence is TGTGCCTCAGGTTATGGCGCCAAAGCTTTCTTT.

The chain couples TRBV10-3 to TRBJ2-1, with unresolved D. Per germline, CDR1 ENHRY and CDR2 SYGVKD. V was trimmed by 2 bases and J by 4 bases, leaving 6 bases between them. The CDR3 contains 13 residues. In nucleotides, the CDR3 is TGTGCCATCAGTGAGCCAGGATACAATGAGCAGTTCTTC. Its protein product is CAISEPGYNEQFF.

J is TRBJ1-1 and V is TRBV9; 9 bases are a match to TRBD1. The length of the CDR3 is 17 residues. J was trimmed by 5 bases and V by 0 bases; bases with no gene match: 11. Germline lookup yields CDR1 SGDLS and CDR2 YYNGEE. The CDR3 bases are TGTGCCAGCAGCGTAGCCCGACAGGGGGGAGTTGATACTGAAGCTTTCTTT. Translating gives CASSVARQGGVDTEAFF.

The chain couples TRBV4-1 to TRBJ1-2; D call uncertain. Germline CDR1 is MGHRA and CDR2 is YSYEKL. The CDR3 covers 17 residues. V was trimmed by 3 bases and J by 4 bases, leaving 21 bases between them. CDR3 sequence: CASSHLKAGSVGYGYTF. CDR3 in DNA: TGCGCCAGCAGCCACCTCAAGGCGGGGTCGGTCGGCTATGGCTACACCTTC.

The rearrangement uses TRBV5-4 and TRBJ2-7, with 7 bases fitting TRBD2. The CDR3 loop spans 12 amino acids. CDR1 is SGHNT, CDR2 YYREEE, per germline (reference sequence). V shed 3 bases and J 7 bases; nucleotides not matched to a gene: 4. CDR3 region: CASSYPAGEQYF. In DNA form, the CDR3 reads TGTGCCAGCAGCTACCCAGCGGGGGAGCAGTACTTC.

This sequence joins TRBV5-4 and TRBJ2-5; 11 nucleotides match TRBD2. CDR3 length: 15 residues. Germline V lookup: CDR1 SGHNT, CDR2 YYREEE (reference sequence). V lost 4 bases, J lost 3 bases, and 5 bases stayed unmatched. CDR3 nucleotide sequence: TGTGCCAGCAGCCGTAGCGGGGGGGCAGAAGAGACCCAGTACTTC. Translating it yields CASSRSGGAEETQYF.

The CDR3 sequence: CASSLDKANYGYTF. The CDR3, as DNA: TGTGCCAGCAGTCTGGACAAAGCTAACTATGGCTACACCTTC. The chain employs TRBV28 and TRBJ1-2, with D possibly matching TRBD1 (5 bases). This CDR3 is built from 14 residues. CDR1 MDHEN and CDR2 SYDVKM come from the germline V gene. V was clipped by 5 bases and J by 0 bases, with 10 bases between them.

A few counts support this clone. This chain joins TRBV20-1 and TRBJ2-1, with D possibly being TRBD1 (6 bases). With 3 bases removed from V and 6 bases from J, the gap between germline ends came to 12 bases. The CDR3 has 13 residues. Germline-derived CDR1 and CDR2 are DFQATT and SNEGSKA (reference sequence). The CDR3 protein is CSASGQIRNEQFF. The CDR3 nucleotides read TGCAGTGCTAGTGGACAGATTCGCAATGAGCAGTTCTTC.

The genes are TRBV19 and TRBJ1-1, with a weak D call TRBD1 (6 bases). Trimming removed 9 bases at V and 1 base at J, with 15 bases between. Germline assignment: CDR1 LNHDA and CDR2 SQIVND (reference sequence). The CDR3 covers 14 residues. The CDR3 DNA reads TGTGCCAGCCGCAGGGGAATGGCGAACACTGAAGCTTTCTTT. The encoded protein is CASRRGMANTEAFF. Combining the CDR3 with reference TRBV19 and TRBJ1-1 gives the whole variable domain DGGITQSPKYLFRKEGQNVTLSCEQNLNHDAMYWYRQDPGQGLRLIYYSQIVNDFQKGDIAEGYSVSREKKESFPLTVTSAQKNPTAFYLCASRRGMANTEAFFGQGTRLTVV.